Presented here are 17 T cell receptor beta chains from one specimen sequenced in a study of T cells after posttransplantation cyclophosphamide. TCRdb's table, derived via immunoSEQ multiplex PCR, lists solely in-frame clones and lacks some. The table lists about 9,900 clones, 88% of them singletons. Controls had myeloablative marrow grafts with methotrexate and calcineurin inhibitor, sampled at 1 year. The input for sequencing was PBMCs, taken after an allogeneic stem cell transplant with a calcineurin inhibitor and methotrexate. The receptors were sampled from a young adult male patient who received an allogeneic stem cell transplant from an unrelated donor, was CMV-positive, and had no GVHD. These T cells may partly come from the graft donor.

The gene calls are TRBV12-5 and TRBJ2-7; the match to TRBD2 covers 12 bases. J lost 5 bases, V lost 5 bases, and 16 bases had no gene match. CDR1 and CDR2 (germline): LGHNT, FRNRAP. This CDR3 spans 18 amino acids. The CDR3 spells CASGLNPKTSGRVHEQYF. The CDR3 DNA is TGTGCTAGTGGTCTAAACCCCAAGACTAGCGGGAGAGTCCACGAGCAGTACTTC.

The chain carries TRBV11-1 and TRBJ2-5; no clear D gene. The CDR3 sequence is 14 residues long. The V gene's germline CDR1 is SGHAT and CDR2 FQDESV (reference sequence). V lost 2 bases, J lost 5 bases, and 12 bases lay in between. CDR3 sequence (DNA): TGTGCCAGCAGCTTAAGGTGGGCGTCGGAGACCCAGTACTTC. Protein: CASSLRWASETQYF.

The chain has TRBV4-1 and TRBJ1-1; perhaps TRBD1 as D (5 bases). The V gene lost 4 bases and the J gene lost 4 bases, with 16 bases spanning the gap. This CDR3 contains 15 residues. Per the germline V gene, CDR1 is MGHRA and CDR2 is YSYEKL. This CDR3 reads CASSLGRYDSTEAFF. CDR3 DNA: TGCGCCAGCAGCCTGGGGAGGTATGACAGCACTGAAGCTTTCTTT.

The chain couples TRBV7-2 to TRBJ2-7, with D maybe TRBD1 (6 bases). V was shortened by 5 bases and J by 2 bases, with 10 bases between the two germline ends. CDR1 and CDR2 (germline): SGHTA, FQGNSA. This CDR3 comprises 13 residues. CDR3 amino acids: CASSLKGAYEQYV. The CDR3 nucleotides read TGTGCCAGCAGCCTCAAGGGGGCCTACGAGCAGTACGTC.

This sequence joins TRBV12-5 and TRBJ2-2; 11 bases line up with TRBD2. CDR3 length: 18 residues. The V gene end was trimmed by 2 bases and the J gene end by 6 bases; junction bases not matched to a gene: 11. Germline CDR1 and CDR2: LGHNT and FRNRAP. The CDR3 is CASGLLAPSGRFSGELFF. In DNA, the CDR3 is TGTGCTAGTGGTTTGCTCGCTCCTAGCGGGAGGTTTTCCGGGGAGCTGTTTTTT.

This clone was recorded only once. This CDR3 is CASSHEGGYEQYF. Here the CDR3 DNA reads TGTGCCAGCAGTCACGAGGGAGGCTACGAGCAGTACTTC. The V call is TRBV6-4, the J call TRBJ2-7; TRBD2 is a possible D gene (6 bases). From germline, CDR1 is MRHNA and CDR2 SNTAGT. V lost 5 bases to trimming and J lost 3 bases, with 11 bases between them. This CDR3 comprises 13 residues.

The J gene is TRBJ2-3, the V gene TRBV7-2; 7 nucleotides align to TRBD2. J gave up 4 bases and V 1 base, and 8 bases lay outside the gene matches. Germline-derived CDR1 and CDR2 are SGHTA and FQGNSA. This CDR3 has 16 residues. CDR3 in DNA: TGTGCCAGCAGCTTAGTCGGCGGGAGTAGGGCAGATACGCAGTATTTT. Protein sequence: CASSLVGGSRADTQYF.

V usage is TRBV7-2 and J usage is TRBJ1-2, with 9 bases lining up with TRBD1. V dropped 4 bases and J dropped 7; count of bases not matched to a gene: 7. The germline V gene encodes CDR1 SGHTA and CDR2 FQGNSA. The CDR3 contains 14 residues. CDR3 nucleotide sequence: TGTGCCAGCAGCTACGCGGGACAGGGTGGTGGCTACACCTTC. It is translated as CASSYAGQGGGYTF.

V is TRBV7-3 and J is TRBJ1-3; the D gene is possibly TRBD1 (5 bases). The germline gives CDR1 SGHTA, CDR2 FQGTGA. The V and J ends lost 5 bases and 4 bases respectively, with 15 bases between them. The CDR3 sequence is 15 residues long. The CDR3 sequence: CASSTDSFHGNTIYF. CDR3 sequence (DNA): TGTGCCAGCAGCACCGACAGTTTCCACGGAAACACCATATATTTT.

This chain joins TRBV5-6 and TRBJ2-3, with 7 bases that match TRBD2. CDR3 size: 15 residues. Losses at the gene ends were 4 bases for V and 2 bases for J; bases not matched to a gene: 7. From germline, CDR1 is SGHDT and CDR2 YYEEEE. CDR3: CASSPTAGLTDTQYF. For the CDR3, the DNA is TGTGCCAGCAGCCCGACAGCGGGACTCACAGATACGCAGTATTTT.

V is TRBV5-1 and J is TRBJ2-7; D unresolved. CDR1 SGHRS and CDR2 YFSETQ come from the germline V gene. The CDR3 runs 13 residues. Trimming took off 4 bases at V and 5 bases at J, with 13 bases between the two ends. The CDR3 sequence: CASSPTARHEQYF. The CDR3, as DNA: TGCGCCAGCAGCCCGACCGCTAGACACGAGCAGTACTTC.

The rearrangement links TRBV15 to TRBJ2-7; a possible D gene is TRBD1 (7 bases). Trimming pared 5 bases from V and 3 bases from J, leaving 14 bases between. CDR3 length: 14 residues. Germline assignment: CDR1 LNHNV and CDR2 YYDKDF (reference sequence). Here the CDR3 DNA reads TGTGCCACCAGCGGAGGGGGCTACTTCTACGAGCAGTACTTC. Its translation: CATSGGGYFYEQYF.

The J gene is TRBJ2-3, the V gene TRBV18, with 8 positions matching TRBD2. J gave up 1 base and V 3 bases, and 3 bases lay outside the gene matches. Germline values: CDR1 KGHSH, CDR2 LQKENI. CDR3 length: 15 residues. The CDR3 DNA is TGTGCCAGCTCACCGCGGGGGGCCGGCACAGATACGCAGTATTTT. Translation gives CASSPRGAGTDTQYF.

This chain links TRBV18 with TRBJ1-5; possible D gene TRBD1, 5 bases. CDR3 size: 15 residues. Germline V gene sequence: CDR1 KGHSH, CDR2 LQKENI. The V and J ends lost 6 bases and 2 bases respectively, with 14 bases between them. CDR3 in amino acids: CASSPTAGGNQPQHF. The CDR3 DNA is TGTGCCAGCTCCCCGACAGCGGGGGGCAATCAGCCCCAGCATTTT. Using reference TRBV18 and TRBJ1-5 for the parts outside the CDR3, the full variable domain is NAGVMQNPRHLVRRRGQEARLRCSPMKGHSHVYWYRQLPEEGLKFMVYLQKENIIDESGMPKERFSAEFPKEGPSILRIQQVVRGDSAAYFCASSPTAGGNQPQHFGDGTRLSIL.

Note on this clone: One end of the junction varies from germline; a read error may be responsible. In DNA, the CDR3 is TGTGCCAGTAGTATCCGGGACTCCAACACCGAAGCTTTCTTT. This encodes CASSIRDSNTEAFF. The V gene is TRBV19, the J gene TRBJ1-1; TRBD1 might be the D (5 bases). The CDR3 runs 14 residues. CDR1 is LNHDA, CDR2 SQIVND, per germline (reference sequence).

The genes are TRBV7-2 and TRBJ2-3; the D gene is possibly TRBD2 (5 bases). Germline V gene lookup returns CDR1 SGHTA and CDR2 FQGNSA. V was shortened by 7 bases and J by 1 base, with 15 bases between the two germline ends. CDR3 length: 15 residues. The CDR3 DNA reads TGTGCCAGCACCACGCGGGTGGAAGGCACAGATACGCAGTATTTT. As protein: CASTTRVEGTDTQYF. Using reference TRBV7-2 and TRBJ2-3 for the parts outside the CDR3, the full variable domain is GAGVSQSPSNKVTEKGKDVELRCDPISGHTALYWYRQSLGQGLEFLIYFQGNSAPDKSGLPSDRFSAERTGGSVSTLTIQRTQQEDSAVYLCASTTRVEGTDTQYFGPGTRLTVL.

The chain carries TRBV28 and TRBJ2-3, with 9 bases identical to TRBD2. CDR1 and CDR2 (germline): MDHEN, SYDVKM. V gave up 4 bases and J gave up 2 bases; unmatched junction bases: 13. The CDR3 spans 18 residues. CDR3 bases: TGTGCCAGCAGTTATCGTATGGCGGGAGGGGAAAACACAGATACGCAGTATTTT. Translating gives CASSYRMAGGENTDTQYF.